Below are 12 T cell receptor beta chains sequenced from a single sample in a study of PD-L1 blockade in urothelial cancer. Generated by immunoSEQ multiplex PCR, the TCRdb table keeps only in-frame clones and is missing some. The sample has 75,000 to 95,000 clones, 90% seen once; the top ten hold around 10%. Sequencing used PBMCs, obtained around atezolizumab (anti-PD-L1) treatment. These TCRs come from a man aged 55-75 years with urothelial cancer.

The rearrangement uses TRBV28 and TRBJ2-3; a possible D gene is TRBD2 (6 bases). The CDR3 loop spans 15 amino acids. Germline V lookup: CDR1 MDHEN, CDR2 SYDVKM. V lost 6 bases and J lost 0, with 13 bases in between. In DNA, the CDR3 is TGTGCCAGCAGCCTACCTAGCGCGAGCACAGATACGCAGTATTTT. Its translation: CASSLPSASTDTQYF.

The gene calls are TRBV7-8 and TRBJ2-1; D possibly corresponds to TRBD2 (5 bases). CDR1 is SGHVS and CDR2 is FQNEAQ in the germline V gene. This CDR3 has 13 amino acids. V was clipped by 3 bases and J by 6 bases, with 9 bases between them. As DNA, the CDR3 is TGTGCCAGCAGCTTGGGAGCAGCCAATGAGCAGTTCTTC. Encoded protein: CASSLGAANEQFF.

This clone was observed a handful of times. V is TRBV19 and J is TRBJ1-2, with a possible D match to TRBD1 (5 bases). V lost 4 bases and J 0 bases, leaving 9 bases between the germline ends. Germline CDR1 and CDR2: LNHDA and SQIVND (reference sequence). The CDR3 covers 14 residues. CDR3 region: CASSSRATNYGYTF. CDR3 DNA sequence: TGTGCCAGTAGTAGCAGGGCAACTAACTATGGCTACACCTTC.

The chain is built from TRBV6-6 and TRBJ1-4, with D perhaps matching TRBD1 (5 bases). This CDR3 spans 12 amino acids. Germline lookup yields CDR1 MNHNY and CDR2 SVGAGI (reference sequence). V was pared by 6 bases and J by 6 bases, with 8 bases between. The chain's CDR3 is CASRGRDEKLFF. The CDR3, as DNA: TGTGCCAGCAGGGGGCGAGATGAAAAACTGTTTTTT.

This clone came up once. CDR3 loop: CASSPVLFNYGYTF. The CDR3 nucleotides read TGTGCCAGCAGCCCGGTCCTTTTTAACTATGGCTACACCTTC. This chain uses TRBV7-2 with TRBJ1-2; D remains ambiguous. V was clipped by 5 bases and J by 1 base, with 11 bases between them. Germline loops: CDR1 SGHTA, CDR2 FQGNSA. There are 14 residues in the CDR3.

The chain links TRBV9 to TRBJ2-5; unclear D gene. Trimming took off 1 base at V and 2 bases at J, with 12 bases between the two ends. Germline CDR1 reads SGDLS; CDR2 reads YYNGEE. The CDR3 covers 15 residues. As DNA, the CDR3 is TGTGCCAGCAGCGTAACCGCTTACCGGCAAGAGACCCAGTACTTC. It translates to CASSVTAYRQETQYF. The variable domain in full, completed from reference TRBV9 and TRBJ2-5, reads DSGVTQTPKHLITATGQRVTLRCSPRSGDLSVYWYQQSLDQGLQFLIQYYNGEERAKGNILERFSAQQFPDLHSELNLSSLELGDSALYFCASSVTAYRQETQYFGPGTRLLVL.

CDR3 sequence reads: CASSGGTGATNEKLFF. The CDR3 coding sequence is TGTGCCAGCAGCGGGGGGACAGGGGCAACTAATGAAAAACTGTTTTTT. V usage is TRBV7-9 and J usage is TRBJ1-4; the match to TRBD1 covers 10 bases. The germline CDR1 and CDR2 sequences are SEHNR and FQNEAQ (reference sequence). The CDR3 is 16 amino acids. V trimming: 5 bases; J trimming: 0 bases; junction bases outside the gene matches: 3. The full variable domain, completed using reference TRBV7-9 and TRBJ1-4, is DTGVSQNPRHKITKRGQNVTFRCDPISEHNRLYWYRQTLGQGPEFLTYFQNEAQLEKSRLLSDRFSAERPKGSFSTLEIQRTEQGDSAMYLCASSGGTGATNEKLFFGSGTQLSVL.

The J gene is TRBJ2-2, the V gene TRBV2; D might be TRBD2 (5 bases). The V gene lost 4 bases and the J gene lost 1 base, with 13 bases spanning the gap. Germline V CDR1 and CDR2: SNHLY, FYNNEI. CDR3 length: 16 amino acids. As DNA, the CDR3 is TGTGCCAGCAGTGCCATGGCCGGGAAGAACACCGGGGAGCTGTTTTTT. Encoded protein: CASSAMAGKNTGELFF. The whole variable domain, filled in from reference TRBV2 and TRBJ2-2, reads EPEVTQTPSHQVTQMGQEVILRCVPISNHLYFYWYRQILGQKVEFLVSFYNNEISEKSEIFDDQFSVERPDGSNFTLKIRSTKLEDSAMYFCASSAMAGKNTGELFFGEGSRLTVL.

V gene TRBV5-4 combines with J gene TRBJ2-2, with D possibly being TRBD2 (5 bases). The CDR3 covers 15 residues. V was shortened by 2 bases and J by 0 bases, with 8 bases between the two germline ends. In germline, CDR1 is SGHNT, CDR2 YYREEE (reference sequence). This chain's CDR3 is CASSFSGTNTGELFF. The CDR3, as DNA: TGTGCCAGCAGCTTCAGCGGAACGAACACCGGGGAGCTGTTTTTT.

This clone was observed a few times. The V and J genes are TRBV9 and TRBJ1-3; the D gene is possibly TRBD1 (5 bases). CDR3 length: 14 amino acids. CDR1 is SGDLS, CDR2 YYNGEE, per germline. V was shortened by 0 bases and J by 3 bases, with 7 bases between the two germline ends. This CDR3 reads CASSVEGVGNTIYF. In DNA form, the CDR3 reads TGTGCCAGCAGCGTAGAAGGGGTTGGAAACACCATATATTTT.

The CDR3 DNA follows: TGTGCCAGCTCTAGCGGGGCAGAAGATACGCAGTATTTT. Protein sequence: CASSSGAEDTQYF. This chain joins TRBV7-3 and TRBJ2-3; the match to TRBD2 covers 9 bases. Germline V gives CDR1 SGHTA, CDR2 FQGTGA. This CDR3 spans 13 amino acids. The V gene end was trimmed by 8 bases and the J gene end by 5 bases; junction bases not matched to a gene: 5.

V gene TRBV11-2 combines with J gene TRBJ1-5; tentative D call: TRBD1 (5 bases). The CDR3 spans 13 residues. Trimming cost V 5 bases and J 5 bases, with 10 bases left between them. CDR1 and CDR2 (germline): SGHAT, FQNNGV. This chain's CDR3 is CASSRDWDQPQHF. DNA for the CDR3: TGTGCCAGCAGCAGGGACTGGGATCAGCCCCAGCATTTT.